The 17 T cell receptor beta chains reported below all come from one sample, sequenced in a study of blood T cell repertoires in COVID-19. The assay was immunoSEQ multiplex PCR, and TCRdb's table has in-frame clones only and misses some. The sample lists more than 200,000 clones; about 85% were seen once. The sequenced sample was peripheral blood. The source is a man aged 55 to 70 with acute or convalescent COVID-19.

The chain joins TRBV5-4 to TRBJ1-2; 9 bases are shared with TRBD1. V dropped 3 bases and J dropped 6; count of bases not matched to a gene: 3. The CDR3 has 13 residues. Germline V gene lookup returns CDR1 SGHNT and CDR2 YYREEE (reference sequence). The CDR3 loop reads CASSWDRENGYTF. The DNA of the CDR3 is TGTGCCAGCAGCTGGGACAGGGAGAATGGCTACACCTTC.

J is TRBJ2-3 and V is TRBV9; 9 bases line up with TRBD2. V was clipped by 0 bases and J by 4 bases; unmatched bases: 3. The CDR3 is 15 amino acids. The germline V gene has CDR1 SGDLS and CDR2 YYNGEE. CDR3 coding DNA: TGTGCCAGCAGCGTAGTTGCGGGAGGGGCAGATACGCAGTATTTT. Translation gives CASSVVAGGADTQYF.

The rearrangement links TRBV2 to TRBJ1-3, with D perhaps TRBD1 (6 bases). The germline V and J ends were trimmed by 8 bases and 4 bases, with 21 bases remaining between them. The CDR3 contains 16 residues. Looked up from germline, CDR1 is SNHLY and CDR2 is FYNNEI. CDR3 residues: CASATGTLTIGNTIYF. In DNA form, the CDR3 reads TGTGCCAGCGCCACCGGGACACTCACCATAGGAAACACCATATATTTT.

The chain combines TRBV7-9 with TRBJ1-1; D may be TRBD1 (6 bases). Germline V gene data show CDR1 as SEHNR and CDR2 as FQNEAQ (reference sequence). V gave up 4 bases and J gave up 1 base, with 13 bases separating them. CDR3 length equals 15 residues. The CDR3 region is CASSSQLGQNTEAFF. The CDR3 region has the DNA TGTGCCAGCAGCTCGCAGCTGGGACAGAACACTGAAGCTTTCTTT.

The chain carries TRBV2 and TRBJ1-5; TRBD1 agrees at 7 bases. J was trimmed by 7 bases and V by 8 bases; bases with no gene match: 8. This CDR3 has 13 residues. Looked up from germline, CDR1 is SNHLY and CDR2 is FYNNEI. The chain's CDR3 is CASGKTGWQPQHF. The CDR3 DNA is TGTGCCAGCGGAAAGACAGGGTGGCAGCCCCAGCATTTT.

V gene TRBV12-5 combines with J gene TRBJ1-1, with 7 bases fitting TRBD1. Germline values: CDR1 LGHNT, CDR2 FRNRAP. V shed 2 bases and J 1 base; nucleotides not matched to a gene: 13. CDR3 length: 18 residues. Written as DNA, the CDR3 is TGTGCTAGTGGTTTGACAACAGGGGCGGTACGCCGGAACACTGAAGCTTTCTTT. It is translated as CASGLTTGAVRRNTEAFF.

The rearrangement links TRBV2 to TRBJ1-1; 7 bases line up with TRBD1. This CDR3 is built from 13 residues. From germline, CDR1 is SNHLY and CDR2 FYNNEI. The ends lost 9 bases at V and 2 bases at J; junction bases unmatched: 6. The CDR3 is CASGGQPNTEAFF. The CDR3 DNA is TGTGCCAGTGGGGGACAGCCTAACACTGAAGCTTTCTTT.

The V gene is TRBV5-1, the J gene TRBJ2-5; D perhaps matches TRBD2 (6 bases). The CDR3 loop spans 15 amino acids. Trimming removed 3 bases from V and 0 bases from J, with 12 bases in between. Germline-derived CDR1 and CDR2 are SGHRS and YFSETQ. Written as DNA, the CDR3 is TGCGCCAGCAGCTCGGAGGGCAGGTACCAAGAGACCCAGTACTTC. It yields the protein CASSSEGRYQETQYF.

Concerning this clone itself: Other DNA variants within this sample encode the same CDR3. J is TRBJ1-6 and V is TRBV3-1 (or the pseudogene TRBV3-2); TRBD1 might be the D (6 bases). The CDR3 is 14 amino acids. Per the germline V gene, CDR1 is LGHDT and CDR2 is YNNKEL (reference sequence). Trimming took off 1 base at V and 6 bases at J, with 7 bases between the two ends. CDR3 DNA: TGTGCCAGCAGCCAAGGGACAGCTAATTCACCCCTCCACTTT. Its protein is CASSQGTANSPLHF.

The V and J genes are TRBV7-9 and TRBJ2-1, with 13 bases matching TRBD2. With 5 bases clipped from V and 6 bases from J, the junction kept 4 bases outside the gene matches. Germline loops: CDR1 SEHNR, CDR2 FQNEAQ (reference sequence). The CDR3 contains 15 residues. The CDR3 bases are TGTGCCAGCAGCACTAGCGGGGGGGCATCCAATGAGCAGTTCTTC. This encodes CASSTSGGASNEQFF.

The chain uses TRBV7-9 and TRBJ1-2, with 11 bases lining up with TRBD1. V trimming: 5 bases; J trimming: 6 bases; junction bases outside the gene matches: 5. The germline V gene has CDR1 SEHNR and CDR2 FQNEAQ (reference sequence). The CDR3 is 14 residues long. The CDR3: CASSPGTGGDGYTF. The CDR3, as DNA: TGTGCCAGCAGCCCAGGGACAGGGGGTGATGGCTACACCTTC.

V and J are TRBV28 and TRBJ1-1; D remains ambiguous. The germline CDR1 and CDR2 sequences are MDHEN and SYDVKM. This CDR3 is built from 13 residues. Trimming pared 5 bases from V and 4 bases from J, leaving 11 bases between. CDR3 loop: CASSQLARTEAFF. The DNA of the CDR3 is TGTGCCAGCAGTCAATTGGCACGCACTGAAGCTTTCTTT.

This chain links TRBV10-1 with TRBJ1-2, with D hard to call. Germline loops: CDR1 WNHNN, CDR2 SYGVQD (reference sequence). The CDR3 has 14 residues. V lost 4 bases and J lost 8, with 17 bases in between. The chain's CDR3 is CASSALLSRFGYTF. The CDR3, as DNA: TGCGCCAGCAGTGCATTGCTGAGTCGCTTCGGCTACACCTTC.

This chain joins TRBV19 and TRBJ1-5, with TRBD1 as a possible D gene (5 bases). V gave up 5 bases and J gave up 0 bases, with 8 bases separating them. CDR1 is LNHDA, CDR2 SQIVND, per germline (reference sequence). CDR3 length equals 14 residues. The CDR3: CASSDSYSNQPQHF. In nucleotides, the CDR3 is TGTGCCAGTAGTGACAGCTATAGCAATCAGCCCCAGCATTTT.

This clone was detected only a few times. The rearrangement uses TRBV6-5 and TRBJ2-5; tentatively, D is TRBD1 (8 bases). There are 15 residues in the CDR3. CDR1 is MNHEY, CDR2 SVGAGI, per germline. V was trimmed by 3 bases and J by 5 bases, leaving 16 bases between them. The DNA for the CDR3 is TGTGCCAGCAGTTATTTTACAGGGGGGGTGGAGACCCAGTACTTC. Protein product: CASSYFTGGVETQYF.

CDR3 nucleotide sequence: TGTGCCAGCTCACCCCGGGACAGGGGTACCTACGAGCAGTACTTC. This gives the protein CASSPRDRGTYEQYF. The chain has TRBV18 and TRBJ2-7; 10 bases map to TRBD1. This CDR3 comprises 15 residues. The J segment lost 2 bases and the V segment lost 3 bases, leaving 4 bases of the junction unmatched. Germline loops: CDR1 KGHSH, CDR2 LQKENI.

This chain connects TRBV6-5 to TRBJ1-5; 10 nucleotides align to TRBD1. J was trimmed by 7 bases and V by 6 bases; bases with no gene match: 6. CDR3 length: 14 amino acids. Germline-derived CDR1 and CDR2 are MNHEY and SVGAGI. Here the CDR3 DNA reads TGTGCCAGCAGCCGGGACAGGGGCCGGCAGCCCCAGCATTTT. It codes for CASSRDRGRQPQHF.